This paragraph reports one T cell receptor (beta chain). The data derive from a study of cytomegalovirus exposure and HLA in healthy donors. The CDR3 length is 15 residues. The germline V gene encodes CDR1 MGHRA and CDR2 YSYEKL. V trimming: 1 base; J trimming: 12 bases; junction bases outside the gene matches: 11. Sequencing was performed with immunoSEQ multiplex PCR; in TCRdb, only in-frame clones are kept and a portion is missing. The repertoire consists of some 100,000 clones, with about 87% occurring once and the leading ten covering more than 1.5%. The TCR comes from a man aged 18 to 30 in good health and CMV-seronegative. The chain couples TRBV4-1 to TRBJ1-2; TRBD1 matches 10 bases. Input material: PBMCs. As DNA, the CDR3 is TGCGCCAGCAGCCAAGGACCTGGACAGGGGGTCAGGGACACCTTC. As protein: CASSQGPGQGVRDTF.